The subject of this entry is one T cell receptor (beta chain). Its antigen is currently unknown. Clones were read by immunoSEQ multiplex PCR, and TCRdb kept only the in-frame ones, dropping some. The repertoire holds approximately 45,000 clones, with about 95% as singletons. The sample is drawn from a study of Tregs in tolerant kidney transplant recipients. Study-wide findings and caveats: Validation in larger populations is needed because few patients were studied. This study did not directly address biological reproducibility.

V lost 5 bases and J 9 bases, leaving 13 bases between the germline ends. Germline assignment: CDR1 MNHNY and CDR2 SVGAGI (reference sequence). The CDR3 sequence is 12 residues long. The sample consisted of Tregs from blood cultured with allogeneic cells. The origin of this receptor is a human donor in good health. The genes are TRBV6-6 and TRBJ1-1; D may be TRBD1 (6 bases). CDR3 sequence (DNA): TGTGCCAGCAGTCAACAGGGCCTACAAGCTTTCTTT. Protein: CASSQQGLQAFF.